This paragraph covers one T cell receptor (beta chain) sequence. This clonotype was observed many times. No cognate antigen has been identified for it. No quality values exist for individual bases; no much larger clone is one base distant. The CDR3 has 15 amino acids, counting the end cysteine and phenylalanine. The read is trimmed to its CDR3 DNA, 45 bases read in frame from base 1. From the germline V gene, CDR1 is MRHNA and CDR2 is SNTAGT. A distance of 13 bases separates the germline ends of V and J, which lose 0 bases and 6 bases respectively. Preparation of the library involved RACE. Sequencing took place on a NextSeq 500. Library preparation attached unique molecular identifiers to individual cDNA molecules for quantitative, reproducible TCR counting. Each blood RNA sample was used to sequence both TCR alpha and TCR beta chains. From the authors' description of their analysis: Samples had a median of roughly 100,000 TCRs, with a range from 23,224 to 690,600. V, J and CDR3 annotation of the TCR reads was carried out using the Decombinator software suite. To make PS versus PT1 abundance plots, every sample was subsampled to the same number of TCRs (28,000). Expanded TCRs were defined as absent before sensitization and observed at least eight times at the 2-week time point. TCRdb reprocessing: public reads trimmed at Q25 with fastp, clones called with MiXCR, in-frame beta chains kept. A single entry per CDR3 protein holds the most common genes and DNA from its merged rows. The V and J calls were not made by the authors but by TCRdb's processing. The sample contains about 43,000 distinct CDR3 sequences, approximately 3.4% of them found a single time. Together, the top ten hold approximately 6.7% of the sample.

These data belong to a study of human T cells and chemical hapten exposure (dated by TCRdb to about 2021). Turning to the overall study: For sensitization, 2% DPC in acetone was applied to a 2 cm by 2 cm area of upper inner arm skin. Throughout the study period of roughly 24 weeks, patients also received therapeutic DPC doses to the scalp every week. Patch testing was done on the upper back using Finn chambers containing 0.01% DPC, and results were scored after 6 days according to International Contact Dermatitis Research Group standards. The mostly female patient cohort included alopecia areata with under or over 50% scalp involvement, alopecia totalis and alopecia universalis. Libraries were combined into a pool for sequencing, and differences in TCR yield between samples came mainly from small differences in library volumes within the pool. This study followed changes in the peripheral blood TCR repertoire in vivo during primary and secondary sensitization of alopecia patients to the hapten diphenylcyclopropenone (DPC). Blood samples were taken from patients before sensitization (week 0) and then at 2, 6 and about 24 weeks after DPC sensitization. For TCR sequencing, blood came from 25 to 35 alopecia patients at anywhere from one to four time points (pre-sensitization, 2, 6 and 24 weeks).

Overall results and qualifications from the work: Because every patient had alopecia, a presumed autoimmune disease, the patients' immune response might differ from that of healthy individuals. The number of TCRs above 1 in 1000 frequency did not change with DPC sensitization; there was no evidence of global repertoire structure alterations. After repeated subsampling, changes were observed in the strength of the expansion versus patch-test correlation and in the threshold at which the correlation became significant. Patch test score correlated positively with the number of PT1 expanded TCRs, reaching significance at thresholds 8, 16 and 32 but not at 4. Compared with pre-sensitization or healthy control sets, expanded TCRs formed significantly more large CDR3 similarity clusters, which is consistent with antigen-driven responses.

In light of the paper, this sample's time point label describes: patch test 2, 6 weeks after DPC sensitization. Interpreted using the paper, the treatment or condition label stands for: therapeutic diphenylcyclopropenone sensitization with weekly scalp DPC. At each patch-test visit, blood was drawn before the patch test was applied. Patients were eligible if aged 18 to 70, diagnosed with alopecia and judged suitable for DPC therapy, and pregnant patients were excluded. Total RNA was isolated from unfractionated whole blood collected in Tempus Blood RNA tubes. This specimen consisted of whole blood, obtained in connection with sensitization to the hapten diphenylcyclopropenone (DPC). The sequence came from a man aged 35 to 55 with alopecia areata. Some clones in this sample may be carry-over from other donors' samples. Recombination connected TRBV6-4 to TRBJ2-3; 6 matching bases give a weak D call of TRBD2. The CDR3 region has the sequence CASSDSEGSGDTQYF. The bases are TGTGCCAGCAGTGACTCGGAGGGGAGTGGTGATACGCAGTATTTT.